The T cell receptor (beta chain) described here comes from a study of technical replicates of blood from a handful of donors. The V gene lost 1 base and the J gene lost 0 bases, with 6 bases spanning the gap. Germline CDR1 and CDR2: GTSNPN and SVGIG (reference sequence). This CDR3 contains 13 residues. In this sample, this clone turned up once. The assay was immunoSEQ multiplex PCR, and TCRdb's table has in-frame clones only and misses some. The sample has some 80,000 clones; around 96% are singletons. The chain uses TRBV30 and TRBJ1-1; D call uncertain. The sequenced sample consisted of T cells isolated from PBMCs. The receptor was derived from a human donor in good health. The CDR3 coding sequence is TGTGCCTGGAGTGGTAGTGTGAACACTGAAGCTTTCTTT. Encoded protein: CAWSGSVNTEAFF.